The sequence of this T cell receptor beta chain was determined in a study of T cell changes during pregnancy in multiple sclerosis. Libraries were prepared by immunoSEQ multiplex PCR; TCRdb keeps only in-frame clonotypes and omits some of them. The table has approximately 70,000 clones, more than 70% seen once. V was pared by 0 bases and J by 12 bases, with 4 bases of the junction left unmatched. Germline CDR1 is MNHNY and CDR2 is SVGAGI (reference sequence). The CDR3 loop spans 13 amino acids. The chain combines TRBV6-6 with TRBJ2-1, with 8 bases matching TRBD2. The sample in question was peripheral blood, obtained in the first trimester of pregnancy. The clonotype originates from a female donor in good health, enrolled as a control in a pregnancy study. The CDR3 loop reads CASSYSTSGGQFF. The CDR3 coding sequence is TGTGCCAGCAGTTACTCGACGAGCGGGGGGCAGTTCTTC.